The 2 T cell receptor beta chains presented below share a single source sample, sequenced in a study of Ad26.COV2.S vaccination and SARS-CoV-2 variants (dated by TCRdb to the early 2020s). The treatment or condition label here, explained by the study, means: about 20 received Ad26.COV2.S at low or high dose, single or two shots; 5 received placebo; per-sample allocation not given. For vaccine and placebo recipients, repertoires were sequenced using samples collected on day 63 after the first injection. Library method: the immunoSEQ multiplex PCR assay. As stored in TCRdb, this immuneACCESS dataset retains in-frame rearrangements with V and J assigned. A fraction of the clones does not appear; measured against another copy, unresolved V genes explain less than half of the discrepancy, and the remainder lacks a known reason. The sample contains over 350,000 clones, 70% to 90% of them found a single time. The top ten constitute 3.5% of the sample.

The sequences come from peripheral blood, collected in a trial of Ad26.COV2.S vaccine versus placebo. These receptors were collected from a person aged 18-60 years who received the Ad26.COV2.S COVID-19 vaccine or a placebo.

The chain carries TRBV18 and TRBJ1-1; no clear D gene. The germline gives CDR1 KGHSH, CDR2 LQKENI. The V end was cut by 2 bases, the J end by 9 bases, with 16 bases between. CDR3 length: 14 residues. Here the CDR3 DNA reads TGTGCCAGCTCACCAACATCAGATGGCAGTCAAGCTTTCTTT. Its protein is CASSPTSDGSQAFF.

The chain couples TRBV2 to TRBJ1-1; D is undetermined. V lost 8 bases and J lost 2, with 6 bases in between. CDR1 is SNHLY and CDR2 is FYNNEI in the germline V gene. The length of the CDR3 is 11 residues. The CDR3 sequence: CASLINTEAFF. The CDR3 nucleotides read TGTGCCAGCTTAATAAACACTGAAGCTTTCTTT. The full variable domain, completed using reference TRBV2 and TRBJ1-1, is EPEVTQTPSHQVTQMGQEVILRCVPISNHLYFYWYRQILGQKVEFLVSFYNNEISEKSEIFDDQFSVERPDGSNFTLKIRSTKLEDSAMYFCASLINTEAFFGQGTRLTVV.